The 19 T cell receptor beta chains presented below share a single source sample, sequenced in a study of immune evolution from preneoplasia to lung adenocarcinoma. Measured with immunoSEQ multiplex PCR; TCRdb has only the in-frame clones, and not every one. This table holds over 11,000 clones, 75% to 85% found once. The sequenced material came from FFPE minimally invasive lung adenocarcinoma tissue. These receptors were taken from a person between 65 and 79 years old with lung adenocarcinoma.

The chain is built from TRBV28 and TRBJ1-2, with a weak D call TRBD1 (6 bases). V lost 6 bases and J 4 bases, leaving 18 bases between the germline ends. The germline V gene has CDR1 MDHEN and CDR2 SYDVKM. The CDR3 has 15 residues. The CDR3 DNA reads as TGTGCCAGCAGCCCTATACCAGGGACAATCTATGGCTACACCTTC. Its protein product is CASSPIPGTIYGYTF.

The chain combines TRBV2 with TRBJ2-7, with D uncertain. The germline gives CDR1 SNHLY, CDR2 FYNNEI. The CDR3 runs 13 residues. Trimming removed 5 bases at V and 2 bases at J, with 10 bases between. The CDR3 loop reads CASSRNMAYEQYF. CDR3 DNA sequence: TGTGCCAGCAGTCGGAACATGGCCTACGAGCAGTACTTC.

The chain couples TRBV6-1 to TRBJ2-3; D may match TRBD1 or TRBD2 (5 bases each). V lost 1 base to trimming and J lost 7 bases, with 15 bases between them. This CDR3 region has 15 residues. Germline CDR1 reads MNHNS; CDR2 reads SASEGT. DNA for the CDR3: TGTGCCAGCAGTGAAGTTCCGGGACGTACCCATACGCAGTATTTT. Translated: CASSEVPGRTHTQYF.

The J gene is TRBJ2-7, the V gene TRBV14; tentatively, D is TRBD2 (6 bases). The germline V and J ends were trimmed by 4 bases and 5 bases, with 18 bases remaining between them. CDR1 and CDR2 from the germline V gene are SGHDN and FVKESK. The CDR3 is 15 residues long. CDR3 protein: CASSLTMVGGNEQYF. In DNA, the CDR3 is TGTGCCAGCAGCCTCACTATGGTAGGAGGGAACGAGCAGTACTTC.

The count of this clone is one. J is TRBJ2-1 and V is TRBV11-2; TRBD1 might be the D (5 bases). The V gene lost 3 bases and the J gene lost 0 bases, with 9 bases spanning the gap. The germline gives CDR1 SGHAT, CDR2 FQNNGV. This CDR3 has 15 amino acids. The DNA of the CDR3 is TGTGCCAGCAGCTTCACGGACAACTCCTACAATGAGCAGTTCTTC. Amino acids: CASSFTDNSYNEQFF.

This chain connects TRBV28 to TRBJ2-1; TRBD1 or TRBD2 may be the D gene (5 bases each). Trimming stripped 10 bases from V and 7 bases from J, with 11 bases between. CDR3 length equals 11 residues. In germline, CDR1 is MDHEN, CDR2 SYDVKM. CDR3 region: CATQRGNEQFF. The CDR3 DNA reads TGTGCCACCCAGAGGGGTAATGAGCAGTTCTTC.

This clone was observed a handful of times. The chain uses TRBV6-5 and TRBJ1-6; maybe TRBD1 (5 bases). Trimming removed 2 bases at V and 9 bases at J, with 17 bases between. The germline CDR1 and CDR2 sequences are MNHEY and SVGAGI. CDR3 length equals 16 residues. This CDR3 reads CASSYSFGAGRSPLHF. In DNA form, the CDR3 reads TGTGCCAGCAGTTACAGTTTTGGGGCAGGTCGTTCACCCCTCCACTTT.

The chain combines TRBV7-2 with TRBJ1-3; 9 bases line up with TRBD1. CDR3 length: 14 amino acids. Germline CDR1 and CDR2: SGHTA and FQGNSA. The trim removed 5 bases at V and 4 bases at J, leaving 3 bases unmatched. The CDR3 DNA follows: TGTGCCAGCAGCCGGGACAGGGCAGGAAACACCATATATTTT. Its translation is CASSRDRAGNTIYF.

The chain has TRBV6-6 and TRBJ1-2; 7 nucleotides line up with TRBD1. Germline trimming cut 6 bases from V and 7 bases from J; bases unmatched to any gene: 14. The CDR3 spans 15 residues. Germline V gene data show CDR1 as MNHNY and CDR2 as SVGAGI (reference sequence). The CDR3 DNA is TGTGCCAGCAGCTATCTCCAGGGGGATGAGGGTGGCTACACCTTC. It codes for CASSYLQGDEGGYTF.

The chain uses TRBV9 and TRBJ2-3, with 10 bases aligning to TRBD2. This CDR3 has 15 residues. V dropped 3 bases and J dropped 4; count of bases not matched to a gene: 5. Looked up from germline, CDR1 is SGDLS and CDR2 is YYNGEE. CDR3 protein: CASSASGSVSDTQYF. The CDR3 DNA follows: TGTGCCAGCAGCGCTAGCGGGAGTGTCTCAGATACGCAGTATTTT.

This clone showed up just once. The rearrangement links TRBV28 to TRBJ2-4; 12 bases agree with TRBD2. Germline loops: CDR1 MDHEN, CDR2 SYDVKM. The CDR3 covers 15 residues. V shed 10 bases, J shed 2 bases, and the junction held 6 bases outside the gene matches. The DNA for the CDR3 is TGTGCCATCTCGACTAGCGGGAGTACCAAAAACATTCAGTACTTC. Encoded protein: CAISTSGSTKNIQYF.

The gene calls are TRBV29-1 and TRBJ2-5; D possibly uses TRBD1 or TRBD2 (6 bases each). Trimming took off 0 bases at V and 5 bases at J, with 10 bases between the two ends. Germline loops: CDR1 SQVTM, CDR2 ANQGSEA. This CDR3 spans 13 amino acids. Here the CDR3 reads CSVEDRRGETQYF. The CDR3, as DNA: TGCAGCGTTGAAGATCGGAGGGGGGAGACCCAGTACTTC.

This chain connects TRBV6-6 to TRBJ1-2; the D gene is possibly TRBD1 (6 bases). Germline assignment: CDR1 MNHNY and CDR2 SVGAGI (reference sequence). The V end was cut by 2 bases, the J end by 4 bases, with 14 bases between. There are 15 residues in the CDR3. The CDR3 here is CASSYDRQAPYGYTF. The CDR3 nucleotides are TGTGCCAGCAGTTACGACCGACAGGCACCCTATGGCTACACCTTC.

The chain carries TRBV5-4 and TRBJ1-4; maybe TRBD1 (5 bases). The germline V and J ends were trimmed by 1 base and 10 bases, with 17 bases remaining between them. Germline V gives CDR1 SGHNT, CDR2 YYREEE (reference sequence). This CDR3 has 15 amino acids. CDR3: CASSLNEGMGGKLFF. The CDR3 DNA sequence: TGTGCCAGCAGCTTGAATGAGGGGATGGGCGGAAAACTGTTTTTT.

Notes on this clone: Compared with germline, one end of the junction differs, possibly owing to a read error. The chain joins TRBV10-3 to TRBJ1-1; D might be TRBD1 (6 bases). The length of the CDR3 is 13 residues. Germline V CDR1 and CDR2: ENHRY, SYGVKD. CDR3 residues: CAISYNGQSEAFF. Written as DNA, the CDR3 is TGTGCCATCAGTTACAACGGACAGTCTGAGGCTTTCTTT.

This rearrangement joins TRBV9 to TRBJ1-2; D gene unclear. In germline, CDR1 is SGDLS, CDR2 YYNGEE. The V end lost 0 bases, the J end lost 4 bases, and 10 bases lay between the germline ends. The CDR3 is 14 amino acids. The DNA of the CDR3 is TGTGCCAGCAGCGTAGACAGTGACACCTATGGCTACACCTTC. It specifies CASSVDSDTYGYTF.

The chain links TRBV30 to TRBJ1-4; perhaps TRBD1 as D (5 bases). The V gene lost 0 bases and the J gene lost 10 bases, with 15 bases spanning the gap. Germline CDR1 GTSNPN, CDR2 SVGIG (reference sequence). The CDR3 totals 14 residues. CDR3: CAWSVQAAGGKLFF. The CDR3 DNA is TGTGCCTGGAGTGTACAGGCCGCCGGGGGAAAACTGTTTTTT. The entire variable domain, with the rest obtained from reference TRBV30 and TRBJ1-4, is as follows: SQTIHQWPATLVQPVGSPLSLECTVEGTSNPNLYWYRQAAGRGLQLLFYSVGIGQISSEVPQNLSASRPQDRQFILSSKKLLLSDSGFYLCAWSVQAAGGKLFFGSGTQLSVL.

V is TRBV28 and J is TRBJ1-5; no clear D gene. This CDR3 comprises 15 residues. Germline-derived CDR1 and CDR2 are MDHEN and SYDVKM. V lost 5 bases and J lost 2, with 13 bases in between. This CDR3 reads CASSRLGWGNQPQHF. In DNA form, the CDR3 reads TGTGCCAGCAGTCGACTCGGGTGGGGCAATCAGCCCCAGCATTTT.

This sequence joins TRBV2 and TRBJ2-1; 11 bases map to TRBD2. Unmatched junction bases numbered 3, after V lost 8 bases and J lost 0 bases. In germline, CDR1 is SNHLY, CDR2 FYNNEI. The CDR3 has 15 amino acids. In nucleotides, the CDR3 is TGTGCCAGCGAAACTAGCGGGAGCTCCTACAATGAGCAGTTCTTC. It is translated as CASETSGSSYNEQFF.